Below are 7 T cell receptor beta chains sequenced from a single sample in a study of graft-versus-host responses after intestinal transplantation. Repertoires were generated with immunoSEQ multiplex PCR, while TCRdb's copy carries only in-frame clones and drops some. Among 65,000 to 90,000 clones, less than 95% were seen once, and the ten largest hold about 0.4%. The antigens of these receptors remain unknown. The material sequenced was unstimulated CD8+ T cells sorted from spleen or lymph node cells, taken before transplant. These receptors originate from a human donor who was the organ donor for an intestinal transplant.

The rearrangement uses TRBV7-9 and TRBJ2-5; maybe TRBD2 (5 bases). This CDR3 contains 17 residues. CDR1 and CDR2 from the germline V gene are SEHNR and FQNEAQ (reference sequence). V was shortened by 1 base and J by 1 base, with 16 bases between the two germline ends. This CDR3 is CASSLGGQARFQETQYF. The CDR3 region has the DNA TGTGCCAGCAGCTTAGGAGGGCAGGCAAGATTCCAAGAGACCCAGTACTTC.

A few counts support this clone. In DNA, the CDR3 is TGTGCCGTTAAGACTAGCGGGAACACCGGGGAGCTGTTTTTT. Translating it yields CAVKTSGNTGELFF. V usage is TRBV10-3 and J usage is TRBJ2-2, with 9 bases that match TRBD2. The CDR3 covers 14 residues. CDR1 ENHRY and CDR2 SYGVKD come from the germline V gene. V was pared by 11 bases and J by 1 base, with 5 bases of the junction left unmatched.

V usage is TRBV2 and J usage is TRBJ2-2; 8 nucleotides agree with TRBD1. The CDR3 has 15 amino acids. CDR1 and CDR2 from the germline V gene are SNHLY and FYNNEI. V lost 4 bases, J lost 6 bases, and 7 bases stayed unmatched. CDR3 in DNA: TGTGCCAGCAGTGGAAAGGACAGGGTTCCCGGGGAGCTGTTTTTT. Its translation is CASSGKDRVPGELFF. The complete variable domain, with remaining parts taken from reference TRBV2 and TRBJ2-2, reads EPEVTQTPSHQVTQMGQEVILRCVPISNHLYFYWYRQILGQKVEFLVSFYNNEISEKSEIFDDQFSVERPDGSNFTLKIRSTKLEDSAMYFCASSGKDRVPGELFFGEGSRLTVL.

This sequence joins TRBV10-3 and TRBJ2-7; TRBD1 agrees at 10 bases. The germline V gene encodes CDR1 ENHRY and CDR2 SYGVKD. CDR3 length: 13 residues. J gave up 6 bases and V 5 bases, and 4 bases lay outside the gene matches. CDR3 sequence reads: CAISLTGGIEQYF. In DNA form, the CDR3 reads TGTGCCATCAGTTTGACAGGGGGCATCGAGCAGTACTTC.

J is TRBJ2-1 and V is TRBV27; 14 bases align to TRBD2. The ends lost 7 bases at V and 1 base at J; junction bases unmatched: 3. Germline loops: CDR1 MNHEY, CDR2 SMNVEV (reference sequence). The CDR3 totals 16 residues. CDR3 protein: CASTGTSGGSYNEQFF. The CDR3 DNA reads as TGTGCCAGCACCGGGACTAGCGGGGGTTCCTACAATGAGCAGTTCTTC.

This chain uses TRBV27 with TRBJ2-1; the D gene is possibly TRBD1 (6 bases). The CDR3 covers 15 residues. The V end was cut by 6 bases, the J end by 5 bases, with 17 bases between. Germline V lookup: CDR1 MNHEY, CDR2 SMNVEV (reference sequence). The CDR3 DNA reads TGTGCCAGCAGCTCACCGGGACACCACAACAATGAGCAGTTCTTC. It is translated as CASSSPGHHNNEQFF.

This chain connects TRBV6-5 to TRBJ2-2; TRBD1 matches at 8 bases. V lost 5 bases to trimming and J lost 4 bases; unmatched junction nucleotides: 6. The CDR3 contains 15 residues. From germline, CDR1 is MNHEY and CDR2 SVGAGI. The CDR3 here is CASSPAGQGTGELFF. The CDR3 coding sequence is TGTGCCAGCAGTCCTGCAGGACAGGGCACCGGGGAGCTGTTTTTT.